The T cell receptor (beta chain) under discussion was sequenced for a study of T cell changes during pregnancy in multiple sclerosis. Trimming pared 6 bases from V and 3 bases from J, leaving 18 bases between. CDR1 and CDR2 from the germline V gene are ENHRY and SYGVKD. There are 15 residues in the CDR3. TCRdb keeps only in-frame clones here, not all; method: immunoSEQ multiplex PCR. The sample records 59,000 or so clones, 92% being singletons. The rearrangement links TRBV10-3 to TRBJ2-7, with D tentatively TRBD1 (5 bases). The sequenced sample was peripheral blood, obtained in the third trimester of pregnancy. The receptor comes from a female donor in good health, enrolled as a control in a pregnancy study. In DNA form, the CDR3 reads TGTGCCATCAGGAGCGCTACAGGAAACTACTACGAGCAGTACTTC. Protein sequence: CAIRSATGNYYEQYF.